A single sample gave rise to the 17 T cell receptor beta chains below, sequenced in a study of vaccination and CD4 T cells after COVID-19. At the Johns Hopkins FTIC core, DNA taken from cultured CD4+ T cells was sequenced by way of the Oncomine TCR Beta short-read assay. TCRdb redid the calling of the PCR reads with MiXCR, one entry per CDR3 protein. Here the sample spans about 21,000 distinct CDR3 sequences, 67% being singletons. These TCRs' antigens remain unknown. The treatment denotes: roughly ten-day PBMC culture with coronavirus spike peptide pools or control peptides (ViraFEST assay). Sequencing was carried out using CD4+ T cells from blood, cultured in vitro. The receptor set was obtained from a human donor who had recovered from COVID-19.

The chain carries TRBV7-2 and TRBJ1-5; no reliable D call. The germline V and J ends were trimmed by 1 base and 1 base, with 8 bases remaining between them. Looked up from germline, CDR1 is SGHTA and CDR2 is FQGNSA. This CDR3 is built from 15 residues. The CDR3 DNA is TGTGCCAGCAGCTTAGGCTCGGGAAGCAATCAGCCCCAGCATTTT. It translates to CASSLGSGSNQPQHF.

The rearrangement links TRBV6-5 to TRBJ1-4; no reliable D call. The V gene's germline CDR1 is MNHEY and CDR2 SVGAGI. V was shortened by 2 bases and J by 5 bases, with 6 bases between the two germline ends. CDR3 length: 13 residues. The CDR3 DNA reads TGTGCCAGCAGTTACGCCAGAAATGAAAAACTGTTTTTT. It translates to CASSYARNEKLFF.

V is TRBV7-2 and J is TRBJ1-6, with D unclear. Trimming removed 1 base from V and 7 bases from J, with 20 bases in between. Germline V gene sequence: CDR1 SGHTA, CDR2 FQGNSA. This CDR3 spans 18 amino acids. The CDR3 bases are TGTGCCAGCAGCTTAGTTCTCCCCACGGGGAGACTAAATTCACCCCTCCACTTT. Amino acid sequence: CASSLVLPTGRLNSPLHF.

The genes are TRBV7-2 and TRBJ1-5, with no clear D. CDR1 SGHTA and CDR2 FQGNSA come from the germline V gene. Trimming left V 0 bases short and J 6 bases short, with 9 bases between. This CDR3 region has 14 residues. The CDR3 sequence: CASSLAWMGQPQHF. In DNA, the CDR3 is TGTGCCAGCAGCTTAGCGTGGATGGGTCAGCCCCAGCATTTT.

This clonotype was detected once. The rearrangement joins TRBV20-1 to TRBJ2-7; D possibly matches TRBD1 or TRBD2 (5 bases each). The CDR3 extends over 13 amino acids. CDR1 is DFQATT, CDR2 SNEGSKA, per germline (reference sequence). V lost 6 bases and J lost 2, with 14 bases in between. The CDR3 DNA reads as TGCAGTGCAACCGAGAGGGGCACCTACGAGCAGTACTTC. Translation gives CSATERGTYEQYF.

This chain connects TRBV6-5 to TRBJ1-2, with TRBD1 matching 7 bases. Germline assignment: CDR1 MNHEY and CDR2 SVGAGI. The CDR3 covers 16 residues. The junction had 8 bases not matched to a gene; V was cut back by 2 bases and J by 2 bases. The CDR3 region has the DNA TGTGCCAGCAGTTACACAGGGGACCCATCCAACTATGGCTACACCTTC. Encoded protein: CASSYTGDPSNYGYTF.

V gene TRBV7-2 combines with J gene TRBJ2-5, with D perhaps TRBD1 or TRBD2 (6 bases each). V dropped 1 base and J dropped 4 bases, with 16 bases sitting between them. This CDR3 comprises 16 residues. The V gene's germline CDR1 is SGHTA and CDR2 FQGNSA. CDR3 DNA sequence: TGTGCCAGCAGCTTAGGTTTCTTGGGGGGCGCAGAGACCCAGTACTTC. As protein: CASSLGFLGGAETQYF.

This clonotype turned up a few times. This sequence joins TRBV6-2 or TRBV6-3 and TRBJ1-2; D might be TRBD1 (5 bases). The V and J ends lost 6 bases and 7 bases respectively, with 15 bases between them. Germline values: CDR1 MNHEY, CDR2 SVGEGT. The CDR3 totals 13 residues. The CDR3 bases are TGTGCCAGCAGATGGGACGGCCGGGGTGGCTACACCTTC. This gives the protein CASRWDGRGGYTF.

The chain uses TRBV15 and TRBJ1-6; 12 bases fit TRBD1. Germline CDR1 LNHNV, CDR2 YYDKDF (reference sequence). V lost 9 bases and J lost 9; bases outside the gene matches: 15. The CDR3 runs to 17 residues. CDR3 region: CATKVGPGTGGSSPLHF. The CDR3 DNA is TGTGCCACTAAGGTGGGGCCCGGGACAGGGGGCAGTTCACCCCTCCACTTT. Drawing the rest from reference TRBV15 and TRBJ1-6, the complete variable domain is DAMVIQNPRYQVTQFGKPVTLSCSQTLNHNVMYWYQQKSSQAPKLLFHYYDKDFNNEADTPDNFQSRRPNTSFCFLDIRSPGLGDTAMYLCATKVGPGTGGSSPLHFGNGTRLTVT.

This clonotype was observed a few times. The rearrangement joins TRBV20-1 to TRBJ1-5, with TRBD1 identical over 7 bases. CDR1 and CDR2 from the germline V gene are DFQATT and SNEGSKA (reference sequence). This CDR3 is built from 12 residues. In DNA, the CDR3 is TGCAGCGCCGGGACAGCTAATCAGCCCCAGCATTTT. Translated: CSAGTANQPQHF.

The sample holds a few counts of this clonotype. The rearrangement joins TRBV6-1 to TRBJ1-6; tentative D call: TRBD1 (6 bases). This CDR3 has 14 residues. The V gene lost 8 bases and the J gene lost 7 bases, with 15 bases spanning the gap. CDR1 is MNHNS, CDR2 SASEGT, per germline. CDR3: CASGDDRSNSPLHF. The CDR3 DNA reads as TGTGCCAGCGGCGACGACAGGTCAAATTCACCCCTCCACTTT.

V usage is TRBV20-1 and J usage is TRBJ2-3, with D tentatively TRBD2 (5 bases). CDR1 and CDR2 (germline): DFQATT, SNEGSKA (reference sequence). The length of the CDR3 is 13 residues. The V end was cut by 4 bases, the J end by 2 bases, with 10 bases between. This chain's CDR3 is CSATARATDTQYF. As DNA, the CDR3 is TGCAGTGCTACCGCGCGGGCCACAGATACGCAGTATTTT.

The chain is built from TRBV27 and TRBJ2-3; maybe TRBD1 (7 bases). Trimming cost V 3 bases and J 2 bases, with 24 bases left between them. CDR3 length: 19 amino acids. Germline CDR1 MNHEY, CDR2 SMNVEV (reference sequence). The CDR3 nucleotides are TGTGCCAGCAGTTTCGGAGGGGGCGGGGCCCGTTCCTCCACAGATACGCAGTATTTT. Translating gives CASSFGGGGARSSTDTQYF.

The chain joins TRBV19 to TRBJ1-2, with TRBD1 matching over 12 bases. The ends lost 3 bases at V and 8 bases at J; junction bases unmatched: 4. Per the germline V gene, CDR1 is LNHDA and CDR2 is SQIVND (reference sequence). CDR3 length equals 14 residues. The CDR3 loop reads CASSIPGTGGGYTF. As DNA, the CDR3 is TGTGCCAGTAGTATCCCCGGGACAGGGGGCGGCTACACCTTC.

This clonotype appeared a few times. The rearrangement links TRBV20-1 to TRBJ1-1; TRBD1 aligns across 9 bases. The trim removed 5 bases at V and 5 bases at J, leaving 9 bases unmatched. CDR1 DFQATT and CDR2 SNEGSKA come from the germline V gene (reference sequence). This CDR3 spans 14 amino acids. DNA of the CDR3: TGCAGTGCTCAAGGACAGGGGCGGTGGACTGAAGCTTTCTTT. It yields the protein CSAQGQGRWTEAFF.

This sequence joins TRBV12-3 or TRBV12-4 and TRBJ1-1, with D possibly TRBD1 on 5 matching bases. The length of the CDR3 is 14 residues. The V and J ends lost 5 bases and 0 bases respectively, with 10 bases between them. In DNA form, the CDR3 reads TGTGCCAGCAGTCCACAGGTATTGAACACTGAAGCTTTCTTT. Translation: CASSPQVLNTEAFF.

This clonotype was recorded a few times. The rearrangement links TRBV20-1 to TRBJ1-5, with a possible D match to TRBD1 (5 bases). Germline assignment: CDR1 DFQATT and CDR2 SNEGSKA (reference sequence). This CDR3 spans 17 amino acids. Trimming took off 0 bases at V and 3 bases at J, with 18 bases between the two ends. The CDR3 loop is CSARDTPGRQNNQPQHF. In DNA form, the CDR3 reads TGCAGTGCTAGAGATACTCCGGGGCGGCAAAACAATCAGCCCCAGCATTTT.